The 9 T cell receptor beta chains presented below share a single source sample, sequenced in a study of blood T cell repertoires in COVID-19. Assay: immunoSEQ multiplex PCR; the TCRdb copy retains only in-frame clones and omits some. The sample gives a few hundred thousand clones, approximately 86% of which show up once; about 7.1% is in the top ten. Sequenced: peripheral blood. The receptors stem from a woman aged 55-70 years with COVID-19, enrolled during active disease.

In its sample, this clone was seen once. The genes are TRBV11-2 and TRBJ2-2; D may be TRBD1 (5 bases). CDR1 is SGHAT and CDR2 is FQNNGV in the germline V gene. The CDR3 consists of 15 residues. V gave up 4 bases and J gave up 4 bases, with 13 bases separating them. The CDR3 sequence: CASSSLIQGTGELFF. As DNA, the CDR3 is TGTGCCAGCAGCTCGCTGATCCAGGGCACCGGGGAGCTGTTTTTT.

The chain joins TRBV9 to TRBJ1-2; TRBD1 matches at 8 bases. Germline values: CDR1 SGDLS, CDR2 YYNGEE. Trimming removed 1 base from V and 10 bases from J; junction bases left unmatched: 9. The CDR3 has 14 amino acids. The CDR3 is CASSVTGQGRYYTF. In nucleotides, the CDR3 is TGTGCCAGCAGCGTAACAGGACAGGGACGTTACTACACCTTC.

This clone has only one observation. This chain connects TRBV12-5 to TRBJ2-1; 9 bases line up with TRBD1. The CDR3 is 17 residues long. Germline-derived CDR1 and CDR2 are LGHNT and FRNRAP. V shed 4 bases and J 2 bases; nucleotides not matched to a gene: 9. The CDR3 DNA reads TGTGCTAGTGGTTCCCCACTCGGGACAGGGCCCTACAATGAGCAGTTCTTC. Translating gives CASGSPLGTGPYNEQFF.

The chain employs TRBV5-1 and TRBJ2-7; 8 bases fit TRBD2. J lost 3 bases, V lost 0 bases, and 11 bases had no gene match. The CDR3 is 17 amino acids. The germline CDR1 and CDR2 sequences are SGHRS and YFSETQ. CDR3 nucleotides: TGCGCCAGCAGCTTGGCCCCAAGCGGGGGATTAAACTACGAGCAGTACTTC. As protein: CASSLAPSGGLNYEQYF.

The chain couples TRBV5-1 to TRBJ2-1; no clear D gene. Per germline, CDR1 SGHRS and CDR2 YFSETQ. This CDR3 is 13 amino acids long. V shed 3 bases and J shed 2 bases, with 6 bases lying between them. CDR3 in amino acids: CASSSSPYNEQFF. The CDR3 region has the DNA TGCGCCAGCAGCTCGAGTCCCTACAATGAGCAGTTCTTC.

The V and J genes are TRBV13 and TRBJ1-3, with 7 bases matching TRBD1. This CDR3 region has 19 residues. Germline V lookup: CDR1 PRHDT, CDR2 FYEKMQ (reference sequence). Germline trimming cut 4 bases from V and 0 bases from J; bases unmatched to any gene: 15. The CDR3 DNA reads TGTGCCAGCAGCTCGCGTGGGTGGGGAACAGGGGTCTCTGGAAACACCATATATTTT. Protein product: CASSSRGWGTGVSGNTIYF.

The chain recombines TRBV18 with TRBJ1-1; maybe TRBD1 (6 bases). The germline CDR1 and CDR2 sequences are KGHSH and LQKENI. The V gene lost 3 bases and the J gene lost 2 bases, with 10 bases spanning the gap. The CDR3 is 14 residues long. CDR3 in DNA: TGTGCCAGCTCACCCAACAGGGCTAACACTGAAGCTTTCTTT. Protein: CASSPNRANTEAFF.

V gene TRBV3-1 (or the pseudogene TRBV3-2) combines with J gene TRBJ1-1; TRBD1 might be the D (6 bases). Trimming removed 4 bases at V and 6 bases at J, with 18 bases between. The CDR3 is 15 amino acids. The germline V gene has CDR1 LGHDT and CDR2 YNNKEL (reference sequence). CDR3 sequence (DNA): TGTGCCAGCAGCCTTCGACAGGCCCTAGGGGCTGAAGCTTTCTTT. Its translation is CASSLRQALGAEAFF.

This rearrangement joins TRBV20-1 to TRBJ2-3; D perhaps matches TRBD2 (6 bases). Germline CDR1 reads DFQATT; CDR2 reads SNEGSKA (reference sequence). This CDR3 has 11 amino acids. Trimming took off 5 bases at V and 6 bases at J, with 9 bases between the two ends. CDR3 bases: TGCAGTGCTCCGGAGGGGGATACGCAGTATTTT. It is translated as CSAPEGDTQYF.